Following are 29 T cell receptor beta chains from one sample sequenced in a study of preoperative IRX-2 immunotherapy in early breast cancer. This table comes from immunoSEQ multiplex PCR, and its TCRdb copy is limited to in-frame clones, with some not included. Here the sample spans tens of thousands of clones, 82% being singletons. Treatment described: preoperative locoregional IRX-2 cytokine immunotherapy. Specimen collection occurred from a patient treated with IRX-2 immunotherapy. The receptors were sampled from a human donor with breast cancer.

The chain joins TRBV27 to TRBJ2-7; D ambiguous. There are 14 residues in the CDR3. Germline V gene data show CDR1 as MNHEY and CDR2 as SMNVEV (reference sequence). The V and J ends lost 2 bases and 3 bases respectively, with 11 bases between them. The CDR3 region is CASSLKFINYEQYF. In DNA, the CDR3 is TGTGCCAGCAGTTTAAAGTTCATAAACTACGAGCAGTACTTC.

This clone was counted only a few times. The rearrangement joins TRBV30 to TRBJ2-1; D perhaps matches TRBD1 (6 bases). The length of the CDR3 is 12 residues. The V end lost 0 bases, the J end lost 7 bases, and 7 bases lay between the germline ends. From germline, CDR1 is GTSNPN and CDR2 SVGIG (reference sequence). The CDR3 nucleotides are TGTGCCTGGAGTGTAAGGGGGAATGAGCAGTTCTTC. The encoded protein is CAWSVRGNEQFF.

The chain joins TRBV18 to TRBJ2-2, with a tentative D call TRBD1 (6 bases). The CDR3 has 15 amino acids. CDR1 KGHSH and CDR2 LQKENI come from the germline V gene. Trimming took off 5 bases at V and 0 bases at J, with 10 bases between the two ends. CDR3 amino acids: CASSSGTPNTGELFF. The CDR3 region has the DNA TGTGCCAGCTCATCCGGGACACCGAACACCGGGGAGCTGTTTTTT.

The chain is built from TRBV28 and TRBJ2-1; TRBD2 agrees at 10 bases. V lost 3 bases, J lost 0 bases, and 5 bases stayed unmatched. This CDR3 has 17 residues. Looked up from germline, CDR1 is MDHEN and CDR2 is SYDVKM. The chain's CDR3 is CASSLPSGRASYNEQFF. For the CDR3, the DNA is TGTGCCAGCAGTTTGCCGAGCGGGAGGGCCTCCTACAATGAGCAGTTCTTC.

This clone was observed a handful of times. The chain is built from TRBV6-8 and TRBJ2-2, with D tentatively TRBD1 (5 bases). Germline V gene lookup returns CDR1 MNHGY and CDR2 SAAAGT. The CDR3 has 14 amino acids. Trimming pared 2 bases from V and 7 bases from J, leaving 11 bases between. In DNA form, the CDR3 reads TGTGCCAGCAGTTACGGGGCGGTGAGCGGGGAGCTGTTTTTT. Protein: CASSYGAVSGELFF.

CDR3 residues: CASSQPTGFGHGYTF. The CDR3 DNA reads TGTGCCAGCAGCCAACCCACAGGGTTCGGCCATGGCTACACCTTC. The rearrangement uses TRBV6-8 and TRBJ1-2; D possibly corresponds to TRBD1 (6 bases). This CDR3 spans 15 amino acids. The germline V gene encodes CDR1 MNHGY and CDR2 SAAAGT. Trimming took off 6 bases at V and 6 bases at J, with 20 bases between the two ends.

The chain has TRBV28 and TRBJ1-1; D is possibly TRBD1 (6 bases). The CDR3 sequence is 15 residues long. Trimming removed 6 bases at V and 10 bases at J, with 24 bases between. Germline CDR1 reads MDHEN; CDR2 reads SYDVKM. This CDR3 reads CASSHVGAPEGVAFF. DNA of the CDR3: TGTGCCAGCAGCCACGTCGGGGCCCCAGAGGGGGTAGCTTTCTTT.

This rearrangement joins TRBV19 to TRBJ2-1; TRBD2 matches 16 bases. CDR1 and CDR2 (germline): LNHDA, SQIVND (reference sequence). The CDR3 consists of 14 residues. The V segment lost 6 bases and the J segment 10 bases; nucleotides outside the gene matches: 3. The CDR3 sequence: CASRGLAGGREQFF. In DNA form, the CDR3 reads TGTGCCAGTAGGGGACTAGCGGGGGGGCGCGAGCAGTTCTTC.

The chain links TRBV11-3 to TRBJ2-3, with 11 bases that match TRBD2. V shed 1 base and J 4 bases; nucleotides not matched to a gene: 7. In germline, CDR1 is SGHNT, CDR2 YENEEA. The CDR3 is made up of 17 amino acids. The CDR3 here is CASSLGTSGRGSDTQYF. CDR3 coding DNA: TGTGCCAGCAGCTTAGGCACTAGCGGGAGAGGGTCAGATACGCAGTATTTT.

The CDR3 sequence: CASTRFSGNTIYF. The DNA of the CDR3 is TGTGCCAGCACCCGTTTCTCTGGAAACACCATATATTTT. The chain links TRBV6-8 to TRBJ1-3; the D is unclear. Germline V CDR1 and CDR2: MNHGY, SAAAGT. This CDR3 is built from 13 residues. Trimming shortened V by 7 bases and J by 0 bases, and 7 bases separated the two germline ends.

This chain links TRBV6-8 with TRBJ1-3; a possible D gene is TRBD1 (5 bases). Germline CDR1 reads MNHGY; CDR2 reads SAAAGT. The CDR3 spans 15 residues. With 10 bases removed from V and 2 bases from J, the gap between germline ends came to 18 bases. In DNA, the CDR3 is TGTGCCACTACGGACACAAGAGGCCCTGGAAACACCATATATTTT. Its protein product is CATTDTRGPGNTIYF.

This clone was picked up one time. The chain recombines TRBV7-7 with TRBJ2-5; D might be TRBD2 (6 bases). V lost 2 bases to trimming and J lost 4 bases, with 14 bases between them. The CDR3 is 15 amino acids. Germline values: CDR1 SSHAT, CDR2 FNYEAQ (reference sequence). DNA for the CDR3: TGTGCCAGCAGCTTACCCATGGCGGGAAGAGAGACCCAGTACTTC. It encodes CASSLPMAGRETQYF.

The CDR3 coding sequence is TGCGCCAGCAGCCAAGGTGGTTCCCTTAGGATAGGCTATGGCTACACCTTC. Amino acid sequence: CASSQGGSLRIGYGYTF. V usage is TRBV4-1 and J usage is TRBJ1-2; D unresolved. Germline values: CDR1 MGHRA, CDR2 YSYEKL. Between the trimmed V and J ends, which lost 1 base and 4 bases, there was a span of 19 bases. The CDR3 runs 17 residues.

The chain links TRBV6-8 to TRBJ1-4; D ambiguous. The length of the CDR3 is 17 residues. Germline values: CDR1 MNHGY, CDR2 SAAAGT. Between the trimmed V and J ends, which lost 1 base and 2 bases, there was a span of 14 bases. CDR3 coding DNA: TGTGCCAGCAGTTACTTAGACGGAGGGTCGACTAATGAAAAACTGTTTTTT. It codes for CASSYLDGGSTNEKLFF.

The gene calls are TRBV23-1 and TRBJ2-7, with 8 bases that match TRBD2. TRBV23-1 is sorted into the ORF group, with uncertain function. V shed 6 bases, J shed 5 bases, and the junction held 21 bases outside the gene matches. CDR3 length: 18 residues. CDR3 loop: CASSQGSSGDFRIDEQYF. The CDR3, as DNA: TGCGCCAGCAGCCAAGGAAGTAGCGGGGACTTTAGAATCGACGAGCAGTACTTC.

The chain couples TRBV23-1 to TRBJ2-7; a weak D match, TRBD1 (5 bases). TRBV23-1 is an open reading frame whose function is uncertain. The ends were cut back, 6 bases at V and 0 bases at J, with 15 bases in the middle. The CDR3 is 15 residues long. CDR3 amino acids: CASSPGKRSSYEQYF. CDR3 nucleotide sequence: TGCGCCAGCAGCCCAGGGAAAAGGAGCTCCTACGAGCAGTACTTC.

This chain links TRBV19 with TRBJ1-4; a weak D match, TRBD1 (6 bases). Trimming took off 5 bases at V and 4 bases at J, with 14 bases between the two ends. The CDR3 length is 15 residues. Germline lookup yields CDR1 LNHDA and CDR2 SQIVND (reference sequence). CDR3 sequence reads: CASSRYRAFNEKLFF. CDR3 DNA sequence: TGTGCCAGTAGTCGCTACAGGGCCTTTAATGAAAAACTGTTTTTT.

The chain couples TRBV6-8 to TRBJ1-4, with D uncertain. V was clipped by 6 bases and J by 6 bases, with 14 bases between them. CDR3 length equals 14 residues. Germline-derived CDR1 and CDR2 are MNHGY and SAAAGT. The CDR3, as DNA: TGTGCCAGCAGCTTAACTCAAATAGATGAAAAACTGTTTTTT. Amino acid sequence: CASSLTQIDEKLFF.

The V and J genes are TRBV6-8 and TRBJ2-1; tentatively, D is TRBD1 (6 bases). The CDR3 is made up of 15 amino acids. Germline V gene data show CDR1 as MNHGY and CDR2 as SAAAGT. Trimming removed 2 bases at V and 1 base at J, with 9 bases between. CDR3 sequence reads: CASSYGQGSYNEQFF. DNA for the CDR3: TGTGCCAGCAGTTACGGGCAGGGGTCCTACAATGAGCAGTTCTTC.

This clone has a single count. The rearrangement joins TRBV5-1 to TRBJ2-3; 9 bases are shared with TRBD2. The V segment lost 0 bases and the J segment 3 bases; nucleotides outside the gene matches: 11. Germline V gene data show CDR1 as SGHRS and CDR2 as YFSETQ. The CDR3 runs 18 residues. CDR3: CASSLAIAGGPGTDTQYF. CDR3 in DNA: TGCGCCAGCAGCTTGGCCATTGCGGGAGGGCCGGGAACAGATACGCAGTATTTT.

The chain uses TRBV11-3 and TRBJ2-7, with D perhaps being TRBD1 or TRBD2 (6 bases each). Germline V gene lookup returns CDR1 SGHNT and CDR2 YENEEA. The V end was cut by 5 bases, the J end by 3 bases, with 14 bases between. The CDR3 sequence is 14 residues long. The DNA of the CDR3 is TGTGCCAGCAGCCGAAGGGGGGCGATCTACGAGCAGTACTTC. It codes for CASSRRGAIYEQYF.

The rearrangement uses TRBV19 and TRBJ1-1, with D possibly TRBD1 on 6 matching bases. The CDR3 contains 15 residues. Looked up from germline, CDR1 is LNHDA and CDR2 is SQIVND (reference sequence). The V and J ends lost 6 bases and 5 bases respectively, with 19 bases between them. The CDR3 here is CASRLGETGRTEAFF. The CDR3 DNA reads TGTGCCAGTAGATTGGGGGAGACAGGCAGGACTGAAGCTTTCTTT.

The chain links TRBV28 to TRBJ2-2; TRBD2 is a possible D gene (5 bases). CDR1 and CDR2 from the germline V gene are MDHEN and SYDVKM. This CDR3 contains 14 residues. Between the trimmed V and J ends, which lost 3 bases and 3 bases, there was a span of 8 bases. Here the CDR3 reads CASSLRGYTGELFF. CDR3 bases: TGTGCCAGCAGTTTGAGAGGGTACACCGGGGAGCTGTTTTTT.

V and J are TRBV11-3 and TRBJ1-3; D remains unclear. The V and J ends lost 5 bases and 5 bases respectively, with 22 bases between them. This CDR3 has 17 residues. The germline V gene has CDR1 SGHNT and CDR2 YENEEA. CDR3 amino acids: CASSPPGGLIVRNTIYF. CDR3 nucleotide sequence: TGTGCCAGCAGCCCCCCCGGCGGACTGATTGTTAGAAACACCATATATTTT. The full variable domain, in which reference TRBV11-3 and TRBJ1-3 provide the parts outside the CDR3, is EAGVVQSPRYKIIEKKQPVAFWCNPISGHNTLYWYLQNLGQGPELLIRYENEEAVDDSQLPKDRFSAERLKGVDSTLKIQPAELGDSAVYLCASSPPGGLIVRNTIYFGEGSWLTVV.

This chain uses TRBV7-6 with TRBJ2-6; D ambiguous. The V gene lost 3 bases and the J gene lost 0 bases, with 12 bases spanning the gap. The CDR3 runs to 17 residues. Germline values: CDR1 SGHVS, CDR2 FNYEAQ. Here the CDR3 DNA reads TGTGCCAGCAGCTTTACAATTTACTACTCTGGGGCCAACGTCCTGACTTTC. Protein: CASSFTIYYSGANVLTF.

This clone occurred a few times. This rearrangement joins TRBV7-6 to TRBJ1-1, with unresolved D. The V and J ends lost 2 bases and 7 bases respectively, with 14 bases between them. Germline loops: CDR1 SGHVS, CDR2 FNYEAQ. The CDR3 extends over 14 amino acids. The chain's CDR3 is CASSLFLGGDEAFF. In DNA form, the CDR3 reads TGTGCCAGCAGCTTATTTCTGGGAGGAGATGAAGCTTTCTTT.

The J gene is TRBJ1-1, the V gene TRBV28; TRBD1 matches 8 bases. The CDR3 is 15 amino acids. With 7 bases clipped from V and 1 base from J, the junction kept 8 bases outside the gene matches. Germline assignment: CDR1 MDHEN and CDR2 SYDVKM. The CDR3 reads CASIQPGTGNTEAFF. The DNA for the CDR3 is TGTGCCAGCATTCAACCCGGGACAGGGAACACTGAAGCTTTCTTT.

V usage is TRBV18 and J usage is TRBJ2-1; D might be TRBD1 (5 bases). The germline CDR1 and CDR2 sequences are KGHSH and LQKENI. Trimming removed 0 bases at V and 5 bases at J, with 14 bases between. The CDR3 is made up of 16 amino acids. The CDR3 DNA follows: TGTGCCAGCTCACCACCCCACACCCCCAGGGACAATGAGCAGTTCTTC. It encodes CASSPPHTPRDNEQFF.

This clone was counted a few times. The chain has TRBV11-3 and TRBJ2-7; TRBD1 matches at 8 bases. With V trimmed by 5 bases and J by 4 bases, 10 bases remained unmatched. Germline V CDR1 and CDR2: SGHNT, YENEEA. This CDR3 contains 15 residues. CDR3 sequence reads: CASSKQGVMWYEQYF. In nucleotides, the CDR3 is TGTGCCAGCAGCAAACAGGGGGTGATGTGGTACGAGCAGTACTTC.